These T cell receptor beta chains were read from a single sample in a study of blood T cell repertoires in COVID-19. TCRdb keeps only in-frame clones here, not all; method: immunoSEQ multiplex PCR. Among roughly 54,000 clones listed, roughly 80% were seen once. Sequenced: peripheral blood. All receptors come from a man between 50 and 59 years old with acute or convalescent COVID-19. The CDR3 runs from the conserved cysteine through the conserved F or W. The D gene is left open where the match is weak. Some rows have no size entry. The others give once, few or many, or a class for an expanded clone.

medium-sized	TRBV4-2	TRBJ1-2	.	TGTGCCAGCAGCCTGGAGATTGGCAGTCCTAACTATGGCTACACCTTC	CASSLEIGSPNYGYTF
.	TRBV5-1	TRBJ2-5	.	TGCGCCAGCAGCTTGGATCTCGAGACCCAGTACTTC	CASSLDLETQYF
.	TRBV21-1	TRBJ2-7	.	TGTGCCAGCAGCAAAGTTCCCCACCTTAACTTCACTAAGGAGCAGTACTTC	CASSKVPHLNFTKEQYF
.	TRBV5-6	TRBJ2-5	TRBD1	TGTGCCAGCAGCGAGGACAGGGTGGAGACCCAGTACTTC	CASSEDRVETQYF
.	TRBV14	TRBJ2-7	TRBD1	TGTGCCAGCAGCCTCCTACAGGGGGCCCACTACGAGCAGTACTTC	CASSLLQGAHYEQYF
.	TRBV9	TRBJ2-5	.	TGTGCCAGCAGCGTAGGCGGGGACGGGAGAGAGACCCAGTACTTC	CASSVGGDGRETQYF
.	TRBV12-3/TRBV12-4	TRBJ1-1	.	TGTGCCAGCAGTTTAAGGGAGGGAAGTGAAGCTTTCTTT	CASSLREGSEAFF
medium-sized	TRBV2	TRBJ2-1	TRBD2	TGTGCCAGCAGTACTAGCGGGGGCGTCTACAATGAGCAGTTCTTC	CASSTSGGVYNEQFF
.	TRBV12-5	TRBJ1-4	.	TGTGCTAGTGGCTTCCACTCCGGGACACCTTCAGGGGAAAAACTGTTTTTT	CASGFHSGTPSGEKLFF
.	TRBV5-6	TRBJ2-1	.	TGTGCCAGCAGCTTGGAACAGGACTACAATGAGCAGTTCTTC	CASSLEQDYNEQFF
.	TRBV13	TRBJ2-5	.	TGTGCCAGCAGTCCCCGGCGAGGAGAGACCCAGTACTTC	CASSPRRGETQYF
.	TRBV19	TRBJ1-1	TRBD1	TGTGCCAGTACCGAAAGGGGGCCGGGCACTGAAGCTTTCTTT	CASTERGPGTEAFF
.	TRBV18	TRBJ2-3	.	TGTGCCAGCTCACCAGTTGGAGGACTGGTCAGCACAGATACGCAGTATTTT	CASSPVGGLVSTDTQYF
few	TRBV2	TRBJ2-5	TRBD2	TGTGCCAGCAGGGAGCAGACTAGCGGGCAAGAGACCCAGTACTTC	CASREQTSGQETQYF
.	TRBV5-1	TRBJ2-3	.	TGCGCCAGCAGCCTTTCGACAGTGGGAGATACGCAGTATTTT	CASSLSTVGDTQYF
.	TRBV9	TRBJ2-1	.	TGTGCCAGCAGCGCCCGGGACTCCTACAATGAGCAGTTCTTC	CASSARDSYNEQFF
.	TRBV5-1	TRBJ2-3	.	TGCGCCAGCAGCTTGGAGGGGGATACGCAGTATTTT	CASSLEGDTQYF
.	TRBV10-2	TRBJ1-1	.	TGCGCCAGCAGCCTTACGGACACTGAAGCTTTCTTT	CASSLTDTEAFF
.	TRBV12-3/TRBV12-4	TRBJ1-1	.	TGTGCCAGCACTCACGCGCCTTCTGAAGCTTTCTTT	CASTHAPSEAFF
.	TRBV27	TRBJ2-7	.	TGTGCCAGCAGTTTATTCCCCCAGGCAGCCTCCTACGAGCAGTACTTC	CASSLFPQAASYEQYF
.	TRBV27	TRBJ2-7	TRBD1	TGTGCCAGCAGTTCCCGGGACAGGGCCTACGAGCAGTACTTC	CASSSRDRAYEQYF
once	TRBV5-5	TRBJ1-1	.	TGTGCCAGCAGCTTGGAGTCAGTGAACACTGAAGCTTTCTTT	CASSLESVNTEAFF
.	TRBV7-2	TRBJ2-7	TRBD1	TGTGCCATCCCGGGACAGGGGCCCTACGAGCAGTACTTC	CAIPGQGPYEQYF
.	TRBV28	TRBJ1-5	.	TGTGCCAGCAGTCCGACACAAATCAATCAGCCCCAGCATTTT	CASSPTQINQPQHF
.	TRBV11-2	TRBJ2-1	.	TGTGCCAGCAGCTTAGGTCTAGTAGAATTCTTC	CASSLGLVEFF
.	TRBV5-6	TRBJ2-2	.	TGTGCCAGCAGCTATTCGGACAAATTGAACACCGGGGAGCTGTTTTTT	CASSYSDKLNTGELFF
.	TRBV5-6	TRBJ1-2	TRBD1	TGTGCCAGCAGCTCGCGACAGGGGGCGCAGGGCTACACCTTC	CASSSRQGAQGYTF
.	TRBV7-9	TRBJ1-1	.	TGTGCCAGCAGCTCAACAGGGTTCGGGGCTTTCTTT	CASSSTGFGAFF
.	TRBV15	TRBJ1-5	.	TGTGCCACCAGCGAGGACACCATTAGCAATCAGCCCCAGCATTTT	CATSEDTISNQPQHF
.	TRBV15	TRBJ1-6	.	TGTGCCACCAGCAGACCCCCCAGGGGCTATAATTCACCCCTCCACTTT	CATSRPPRGYNSPLHF
.	TRBV13	TRBJ2-7	.	TGTGCCAGCAGCTTAAGGGGTGGAGGGCGGCACGAGCAGTACTTC	CASSLRGGGRHEQYF
.	TRBV6-5	TRBJ1-1	TRBD1	TGTGCCAGCAGTTATTCCGGACAGGCGGGAGAAGCTTTCTTT	CASSYSGQAGEAFF
.	TRBV6-2/TRBV6-3	TRBJ2-5	TRBD2	TGTGCCAGCAGTTACGACGGGGCCCGGGGACTAGCGACGAAAGAGACCCAGTACTTC	CASSYDGARGLATKETQYF
.	TRBV3-1/TRBV3-2	TRBJ2-1	TRBD2	TGTGCCAGCAGCCCGAGGCTACGCGGGAGAGATAATGAGCAGTTCTTC	CASSPRLRGRDNEQFF
few	TRBV25-1	TRBJ1-1	.	TGTGCCTCGTCCGGGACATTGAACACTGAAGCTTTCTTT	CASSGTLNTEAFF
.	TRBV19	TRBJ1-1	.	TGTGCCAGTAGCCAGGGTGAAGCTTTCTTT	CASSQGEAFF
.	TRBV3-1/TRBV3-2	TRBJ2-1	TRBD2	TGTGCCAGCAGCCAATTGAGCGGGGTTGGTGAGCAGTTCTTC	CASSQLSGVGEQFF
.	TRBV24-1	TRBJ2-3	.	TGTGCCACCAGTGATTTTCAAGATACGCAGTATTTT	CATSDFQDTQYF
.	TRBV20-1	TRBJ1-2	.	TGCAGTGCTAGTCCTAATTATGGCTACACCTTC	CSASPNYGYTF
.	TRBV16	TRBJ2-4	.	TGTGCCAGCAGCCAAGTCTCCCGGGATTCTGACATTCAGTACTTC	CASSQVSRDSDIQYF
.	TRBV5-1	TRBJ2-2	.	TGCGCCAGCAGCTTGAGGGGGGGGCCGAACACCGGGGAGCTGTTTTTT	CASSLRGGPNTGELFF
.	TRBV2	TRBJ2-7	.	TGTGCCAGCAGTGGGACCGGGAGTTCCTCCTACGAGCAGTACTTC	CASSGTGSSSYEQYF
few	TRBV19	TRBJ1-2	TRBD1	TGTGCCAGTAGCGCCGGGACAGGGTTCTATGGCTACACCTTC	CASSAGTGFYGYTF
.	TRBV19	TRBJ2-3	TRBD2	TGTGCCAGTAGTCGGACTAGCGGGAGCACAGATACGCAGTATTTT	CASSRTSGSTDTQYF
.	TRBV5-1	TRBJ1-4	.	TGCGCCAGCAGCCCCGGGGGGGCGCAGACTAATGAAAAACTGTTTTTT	CASSPGGAQTNEKLFF
.	TRBV19	TRBJ2-1	TRBD1	TGTGCCAGTGCACTCGGACAGGGGGCCTACAATGAGCAGTTCTTC	CASALGQGAYNEQFF
once	TRBV14	TRBJ2-3	.	TGTGCCAGCAGCCAAGAGTACGGGCGGGGTAGCACAGATACGCAGTATTTT	CASSQEYGRGSTDTQYF
.	TRBV2	TRBJ1-4	.	TGTGCCAGCCCAGGGGAGGGCGGAACTAATGAAAAACTGTTTTTT	CASPGEGGTNEKLFF
once	TRBV11-1	TRBJ2-7	TRBD1	TGTGCCAGCAGCCCGACAGGGGCCAAGCAGTACTTC	CASSPTGAKQYF
.	TRBV28	TRBJ1-5	TRBD1	TGTGCCAGCAGTGACGGGACAGAGAGCTTAGGAGTAACCCAGCATTTT	CASSDGTESLGVTQHF
.	TRBV14	TRBJ1-2	.	TGTGCCAGCGAACCAAACGGGAACTATGGCTACACCTTC	CASEPNGNYGYTF
.	TRBV30	TRBJ2-7	TRBD2	TGTGCCTGGAGCCCTCCCGCGGGGGGCTCCTACGAGCAGTACTTC	CAWSPPAGGSYEQYF
.	TRBV10-2	TRBJ1-5	TRBD1	TGCGCCAGCAGAACAGGGGGCCAGCCCCAGCATTTT	CASRTGGQPQHF
.	TRBV6-4	TRBJ2-3	.	TGTGCCAGCACAGATCGTCGGAGGGGACGGTCAGATACGCAGTATTTT	CASTDRRRGRSDTQYF
.	TRBV5-4	TRBJ2-2	.	TGTGCCAGCAGCTTGGGAAGAACGGACTATCGCACCGGGGAGCTGTTTTTT	CASSLGRTDYRTGELFF
.	TRBV7-9	TRBJ1-5	TRBD1	TGTGCCAGCAGGTCAGGGGGCAGCAATCAGCCCCAGCATTTT	CASRSGGSNQPQHF
.	TRBV7-3	TRBJ2-1	TRBD1	TGTGCCAGCAGCCCGGACAGGGCAAGTGAGCAGTTCTTC	CASSPDRASEQFF
.	TRBV4-1	TRBJ2-2	.	TGCGCCAGCAGCCTTAGCAACACCGGGGAGCTGTTTTTT	CASSLSNTGELFF
few	TRBV25-1	TRBJ1-5	.	TGTGCCAGCAGTGCAGGGGTGAATCAGCCCCAGCATTTT	CASSAGVNQPQHF